This passage covers 6 T cell receptor beta chains from one sample sequenced in a study of shared clonotypes between healthy human individuals. Repertoires were generated with immunoSEQ multiplex PCR, while TCRdb's copy carries only in-frame clones and drops some. The data contain about 2,500,000 clones, more than 80% of them singletons. Sequencing was done on a sample of naive CD4+ T cells sorted from blood. Subset specified: CD45RA+ positively selected. The receptors here all came from a man between 18 and 29 years old in good health.

The genes are TRBV28 and TRBJ1-3, with 10 bases fitting TRBD1. Per germline, CDR1 MDHEN and CDR2 SYDVKM. V shed 6 bases and J 0 bases; nucleotides not matched to a gene: 11. This CDR3 has 18 residues. The CDR3 reads CASSSQGQGTSSGNTIYF. The CDR3 DNA reads TGTGCCAGCAGCTCACAGGGACAGGGGACAAGCTCTGGAAACACCATATATTTT.

The chain couples TRBV10-3 to TRBJ1-2; D is unresolved. Trimming removed 8 bases from V and 5 bases from J, with 12 bases in between. This CDR3 is 12 amino acids long. Per the germline V gene, CDR1 is ENHRY and CDR2 is SYGVKD. The CDR3 spells CAIARSPYGYTF. CDR3 DNA sequence: TGTGCCATCGCCAGGTCCCCGTATGGCTACACCTTC.

The rearrangement joins TRBV6-6 to TRBJ1-1, with D maybe TRBD1 (6 bases). Per germline, CDR1 MNHNY and CDR2 SVGAGI (reference sequence). V shed 5 bases and J shed 7 bases, with 11 bases lying between them. CDR3 length equals 12 residues. The CDR3, as DNA: TGTGCCAGCAGTAGAACAGGGAGTGAAGCTTTCTTT. It yields the protein CASSRTGSEAFF.

This clone was counted only a few times. The rearrangement links TRBV19 to TRBJ1-3; 7 bases map to TRBD1. Germline V gives CDR1 LNHDA, CDR2 SQIVND (reference sequence). The CDR3 is 13 amino acids. With V trimmed by 6 bases and J by 4 bases, 3 bases remained unmatched. CDR3 in amino acids: CASRHRGGNTIYF. The CDR3 DNA sequence: TGTGCCAGTAGACACAGGGGAGGAAACACCATATATTTT. Filled out from reference TRBV19 and TRBJ1-3, the complete variable domain reads DGGITQSPKYLFRKEGQNVTLSCEQNLNHDAMYWYRQDPGQGLRLIYYSQIVNDFQKGDIAEGYSVSREKKESFPLTVTSAQKNPTAFYLCASRHRGGNTIYFGEGSWLTVV.

This chain uses TRBV6-5 with TRBJ2-3, with D maybe TRBD1 (5 bases). V was cut by 1 base and J by 4 bases, with 6 bases left in between. Germline-derived CDR1 and CDR2 are MNHEY and SVGAGI. The CDR3 totals 13 residues. For the CDR3, the DNA is TGTGCCAGCAGTTACTTCAGGGCAGATACGCAGTATTTT. It translates to CASSYFRADTQYF.

The rearrangement links TRBV5-6 to TRBJ2-3; D uncertain. Trimming pared 3 bases from V and 2 bases from J, leaving 13 bases between. The CDR3 length is 15 residues. From germline, CDR1 is SGHDT and CDR2 YYEEEE. The CDR3 DNA reads TGTGCCAGCAGCTCAGGTTGGGGTTACACAGATACGCAGTATTTT. This gives the protein CASSSGWGYTDTQYF.